This T cell receptor (beta chain) was observed in a study of T cells in Graves' hyperthyroidism and ophthalmopathy (dated by TCRdb to between 2018 and 2020). Regarding the complete study: Peripheral blood samples were taken at the time of initial diagnosis, prior to any treatment. A discovery cohort of about 96 patients, 43 with Graves' ophthalmopathy and 57 with stable Graves' hyperthyroidism, was used to find distinguishing TCR V-J signatures. An independent validation cohort of under 20 hyperthyroidism patients and approximately 15 patients who later progressed to ophthalmopathy tested prospective prediction of ophthalmopathy. The 90 to 100 discovery patients were randomly divided into training and test sets at a 7:3 ratio. In over five Graves' hyperthyroidism patients, the study also compared T-cell repertoires from thyroid tissue with T-cell repertoires from blood. After sampling, hyperthyroidism patients received methimazole starting at 30 mg daily, and ophthalmopathy patients received high-dose intravenous methylprednisolone. According to the paper, TCR Vbeta CDR3 sequencing was carried out on 135 peripheral blood samples, which came from under 50 ophthalmopathy, around 74 hyperthyroidism and 17 progressor patients.

The V end gives up 6 bases and the J end 0 bases, leaving 14 bases in the junction not matched to a gene. The CDR3 runs 17 amino acids, cysteine and phenylalanine included. Left in the record is the CDR3 DNA by itself, 51 bases read in frame from the first base. The TCR beta CDR3 regions were amplified from RNA transcripts. A first-round RT-PCR of the TCR CDR3 used the HTBI primer set with the Qiagen OneStep RT-PCR kit. The libraries were constructed in a second round of multiplex PCR and then size-selected and purified. Paired-end sequencing of the libraries was performed with 100 bp reads on an Illumina HiSeq2000. In the paper's pipeline: SOAPnuke was used to process the raw data, with reads discarded if the reads contained adapters or uncalled bases, had a mean Phred below 15, or lacked an exact constant-primer or identifier match. High-quality paired reads were merged with COPE v1.2.5, and unique nucleotide sequences were defined as clonotypes. MiTCR v1.1 was used to align clonotypes to the IMGT TRBV, TRBD and TRBJ reference segments. Only V-J combinations with frequency above 0.0001, covering 99.2% of repertoires, were analysed. A TCS score was defined as the ratio of F50 (clonal expansion) to E x V (chaos), with BLOSUM62-based TCRdist applied between CDR3 peptides within each V-J. Welch's t-statistics and random forest reduced around 520 V-J features to 10 to 15, which were used in a naive Bayes classifier (R e1071). TCRdb trimmed public reads at Q25 via fastp, called clones via MiXCR and kept in-frame beta chains. Records with the same CDR3 protein are collapsed into one entry carrying the most frequent genes and DNA. The V and J calls shown here were made by TCRdb, not taken from the authors' results. This sample lists hundreds of thousands of distinct CDR3 sequences; more than 11% were detected once. The ten largest clones capture approximately 25% of the sample.

Graves' hyperthyroidism was defined as stable when no progression to ophthalmopathy occurred over 18 months of follow-up. Hyperthyroidism patients were aged 18 to 65 years and newly diagnosed, with disease duration of less than 2 months. Patients with uncontrolled infections, other autoimmune diseases, pregnancy or lactation were excluded. Diagnoses were based on clinical symptoms, serum thyroxine and TRAb, thyroid ultrasound and orbital computed tomography. PBMCs were separated from roughly 9.3 ml of fresh peripheral blood using Ficoll-Paque density gradient centrifugation. Total RNA was extracted using Trizol reagent, and RNA quality was assessed on an Agilent 2100 Bioanalyzer. Broad study findings and their caveats: A 13 V-J signature model separated ophthalmopathy from stable hyperthyroidism, with just over 85% sensitivity and roughly 81% specificity in cross-validation and 80%/75% in testing. Blood samples also contained most of the expanded thyroid clonotypes (frequency above 0.001), which suggests that blood repertoires may reflect thyroid immune responses. During validation, the model predicted progression to ophthalmopathy a median of around 6 months ahead of onset, with roughly 65% sensitivity and under 85% specificity. No statistical method was used to set the sample size in advance, and investigators knew the group allocation.

Notes on this clonotype: Its specific antigen is unknown. Base quality data are lacking; no much larger clone is found one base away.

The TCR originated in a woman aged 30 to 39 with Graves' hyperthyroidism. Recombination linked TRBV12-3 or TRBV12-4 to TRBJ2-7; 7 central nucleotides agree with TRBD1. Sequencing was carried out using blood. At the DNA level, the sequence is TGTGCCAGCAGCCGAGACAGGGTGAGGAGCGGCTCCTACGAGCAGTACTTC. This gives the protein CASSRDRVRSGSYEQYF.